This TCR beta chain appears in the sequencing data of a study of Graves' ophthalmopathy and Graves' hyperthyroidism. Study-wide findings and caveats: Ophthalmopathy progression predictions by the model showed about 72% specificity and approximately 71% sensitivity.

The germline CDR1 and CDR2 sequences are SGHRS and YFSETQ. This CDR3 has 12 residues. Concerning this clonotype: Its antigen remains unknown. A junction end diverges from the germline sequence, so it may reflect a read error.

Amplification of the TCR beta CDR3 regions used RNA transcripts (as template). An initial RT-PCR round employing HTBI primers preceded a second-round multiplex PCR. TCRdb fed the multiplex PCR reads into MiXCR, producing one record per CDR3 protein. The sample contains over a million distinct CDR3 sequences, about 40% of which appear only once. The V call is TRBV5-1, the J call TRBJ2-7; no definite D call. The sample consisted of peripheral blood or thyroid tissue (not recorded which). The sequence derives from an adult man with Graves' hyperthyroidism. This chain's CDR3 is CASSLTDGEQYF. The CDR3 DNA is TGTGCCAGCAGCCTCACGGACGGCGAGCAGTACTTC.